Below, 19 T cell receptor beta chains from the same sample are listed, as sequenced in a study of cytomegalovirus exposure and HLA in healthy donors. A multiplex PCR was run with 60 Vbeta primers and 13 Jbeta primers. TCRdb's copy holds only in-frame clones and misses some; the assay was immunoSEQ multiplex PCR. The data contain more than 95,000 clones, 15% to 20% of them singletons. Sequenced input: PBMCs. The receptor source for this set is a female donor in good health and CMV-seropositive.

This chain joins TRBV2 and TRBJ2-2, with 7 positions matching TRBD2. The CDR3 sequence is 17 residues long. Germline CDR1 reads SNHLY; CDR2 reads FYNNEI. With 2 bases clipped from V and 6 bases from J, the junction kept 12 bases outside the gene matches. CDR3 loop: CASSERGPGGFSGELFF. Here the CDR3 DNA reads TGTGCCAGCAGTGAACGGGGCCCGGGAGGATTTTCCGGGGAGCTGTTTTTT.

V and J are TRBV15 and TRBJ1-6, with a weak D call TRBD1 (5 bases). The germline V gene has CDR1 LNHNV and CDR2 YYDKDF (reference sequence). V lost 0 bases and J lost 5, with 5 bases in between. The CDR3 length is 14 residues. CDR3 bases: TGTGCCACCAGCAGAGACAGGGATAATTCACCCCTCCACTTT. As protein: CATSRDRDNSPLHF. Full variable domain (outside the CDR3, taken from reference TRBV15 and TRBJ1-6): DAMVIQNPRYQVTQFGKPVTLSCSQTLNHNVMYWYQQKSSQAPKLLFHYYDKDFNNEADTPDNFQSRRPNTSFCFLDIRSPGLGDTAMYLCATSRDRDNSPLHFGNGTRLTVT.

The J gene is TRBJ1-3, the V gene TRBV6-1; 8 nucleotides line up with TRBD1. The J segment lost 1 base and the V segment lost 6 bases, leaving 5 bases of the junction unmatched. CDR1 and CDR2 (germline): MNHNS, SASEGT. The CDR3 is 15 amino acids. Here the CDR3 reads CASREQGVSGNTIYF. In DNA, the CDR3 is TGTGCCAGCAGGGAACAGGGGGTTTCTGGAAACACCATATATTTT.

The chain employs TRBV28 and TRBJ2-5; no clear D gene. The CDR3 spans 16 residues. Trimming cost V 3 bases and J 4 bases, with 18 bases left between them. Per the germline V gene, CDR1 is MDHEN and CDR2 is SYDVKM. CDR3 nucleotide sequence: TGTGCCAGCAGTTTTCCTTCGCAGGAATGGCGAGAGACCCAGTACTTC. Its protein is CASSFPSQEWRETQYF.

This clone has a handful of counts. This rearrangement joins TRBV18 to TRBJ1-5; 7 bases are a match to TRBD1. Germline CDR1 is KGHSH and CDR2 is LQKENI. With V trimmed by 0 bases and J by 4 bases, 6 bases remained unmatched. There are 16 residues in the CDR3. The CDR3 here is CASSPPSSGGNQPQHF. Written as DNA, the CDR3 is TGTGCCAGCTCACCACCATCATCAGGGGGGAATCAGCCCCAGCATTTT.

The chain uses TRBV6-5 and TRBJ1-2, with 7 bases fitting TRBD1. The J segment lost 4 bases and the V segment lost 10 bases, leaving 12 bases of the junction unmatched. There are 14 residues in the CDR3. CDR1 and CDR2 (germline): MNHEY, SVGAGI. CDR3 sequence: CATSVTGAVYGYTF. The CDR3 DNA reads TGTGCCACCTCAGTTACAGGGGCGGTCTATGGCTACACCTTC.

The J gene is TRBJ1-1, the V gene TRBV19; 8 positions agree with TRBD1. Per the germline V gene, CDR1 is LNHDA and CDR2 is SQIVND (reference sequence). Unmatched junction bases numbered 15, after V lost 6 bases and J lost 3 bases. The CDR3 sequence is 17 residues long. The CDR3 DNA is TGTGCCAGTAGCGTGGGACAGGTGCTCCGAGCGGACACTGAAGCTTTCTTT. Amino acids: CASSVGQVLRADTEAFF.

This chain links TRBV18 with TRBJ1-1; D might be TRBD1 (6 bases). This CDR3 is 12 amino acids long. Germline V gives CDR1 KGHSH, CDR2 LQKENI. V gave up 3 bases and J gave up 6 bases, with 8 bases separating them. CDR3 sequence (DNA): TGTGCCAGCTCACCCCGACAGGCTGAAGCTTTCTTT. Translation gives CASSPRQAEAFF.

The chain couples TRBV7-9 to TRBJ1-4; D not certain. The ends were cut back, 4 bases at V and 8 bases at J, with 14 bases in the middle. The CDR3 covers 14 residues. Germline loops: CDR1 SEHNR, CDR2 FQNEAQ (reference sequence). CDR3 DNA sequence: TGTGCCAGCAGCTCGGACTCTATGCGGGAAAAACTGTTTTTT. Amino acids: CASSSDSMREKLFF.

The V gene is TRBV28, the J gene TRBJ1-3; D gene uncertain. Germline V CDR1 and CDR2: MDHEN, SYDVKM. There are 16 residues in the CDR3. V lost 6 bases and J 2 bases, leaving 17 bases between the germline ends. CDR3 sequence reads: CASSFDNWSTGNTIYF. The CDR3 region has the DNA TGTGCCAGCAGCTTTGACAATTGGTCGACTGGAAACACCATATATTTT. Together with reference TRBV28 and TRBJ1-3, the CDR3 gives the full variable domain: DVKVTQSSRYLVKRTGEKVFLECVQDMDHENMFWYRQDPGLGLRLIYFSYDVKMKEKGDIPEGYSVSREKKERFSLILESASTNQTSMYLCASSFDNWSTGNTIYFGEGSWLTVV.

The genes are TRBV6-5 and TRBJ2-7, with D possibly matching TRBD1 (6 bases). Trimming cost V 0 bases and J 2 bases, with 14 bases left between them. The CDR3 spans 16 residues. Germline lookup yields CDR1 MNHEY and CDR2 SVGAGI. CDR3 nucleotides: TGTGCCAGCAGTTACTCGACGGGACACCGGACCTACGAGCAGTACTTC. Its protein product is CASSYSTGHRTYEQYF.

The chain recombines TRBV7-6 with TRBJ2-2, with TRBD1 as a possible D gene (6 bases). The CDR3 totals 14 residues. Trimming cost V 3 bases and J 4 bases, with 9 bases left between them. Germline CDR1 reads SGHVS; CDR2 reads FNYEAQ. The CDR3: CASSFGQTTGELFF. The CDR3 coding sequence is TGTGCCAGCAGCTTTGGACAGACCACCGGGGAGCTGTTTTTT.

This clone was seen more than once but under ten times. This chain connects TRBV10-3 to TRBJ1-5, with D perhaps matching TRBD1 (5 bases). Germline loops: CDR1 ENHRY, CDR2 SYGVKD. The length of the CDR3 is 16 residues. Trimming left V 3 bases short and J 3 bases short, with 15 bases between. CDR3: CAISETGFSTNQPQHF. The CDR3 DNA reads TGTGCCATCAGTGAAACAGGATTTTCAACCAATCAGCCCCAGCATTTT.

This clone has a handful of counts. The CDR3 region has the DNA TGTGCCTGGAGTGCCCCTCCGGGACTAGCGGGGGAGTTCTTC. This translates into CAWSAPPGLAGEFF. The chain recombines TRBV30 with TRBJ2-1, with 14 bases fitting TRBD2. Trimming cost V 1 base and J 14 bases; bases outside gene matches: 7. CDR3 length: 14 residues. The germline V gene has CDR1 GTSNPN and CDR2 SVGIG (reference sequence).

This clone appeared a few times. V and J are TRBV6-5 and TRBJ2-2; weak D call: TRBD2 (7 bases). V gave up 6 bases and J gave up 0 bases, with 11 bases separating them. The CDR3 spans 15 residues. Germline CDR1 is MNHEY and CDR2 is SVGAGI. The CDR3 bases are TGTGCCAGCAGCCTAGGGGGGGCGAACACCGGGGAGCTGTTTTTT. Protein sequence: CASSLGGANTGELFF.

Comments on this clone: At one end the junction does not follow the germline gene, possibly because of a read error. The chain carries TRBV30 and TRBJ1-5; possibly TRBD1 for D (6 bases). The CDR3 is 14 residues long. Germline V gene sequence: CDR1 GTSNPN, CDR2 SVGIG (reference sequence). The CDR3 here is CAWSVRGFNQPQNF. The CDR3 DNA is TGTGCCTGGAGTGTTAGGGGGTTCAATCAGCCCCAGAATTTT. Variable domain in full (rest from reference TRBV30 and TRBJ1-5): SQTIHQWPATLVQPVGSPLSLECTVEGTSNPNLYWYRQAAGRGLQLLFYSVGIGQISSEVPQNLSASRPQDRQFILSSKKLLLSDSGFYLCAWSVRGFNQPQNFGDGTRLSIL.

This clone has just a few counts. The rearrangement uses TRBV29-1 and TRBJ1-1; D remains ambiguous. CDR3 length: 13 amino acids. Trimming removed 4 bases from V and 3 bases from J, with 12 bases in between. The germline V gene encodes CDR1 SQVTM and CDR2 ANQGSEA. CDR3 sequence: CSVVPGRDTEAFF. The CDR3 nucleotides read TGCAGCGTTGTCCCTGGGCGGGACACTGAAGCTTTCTTT.

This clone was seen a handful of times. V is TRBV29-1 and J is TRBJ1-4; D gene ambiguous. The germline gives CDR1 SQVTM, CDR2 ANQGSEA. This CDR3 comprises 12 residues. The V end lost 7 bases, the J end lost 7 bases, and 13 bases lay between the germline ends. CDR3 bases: TGCAGCGGGGGAGGACCGGGTGAAAAACTGTTTTTT. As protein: CSGGGPGEKLFF.

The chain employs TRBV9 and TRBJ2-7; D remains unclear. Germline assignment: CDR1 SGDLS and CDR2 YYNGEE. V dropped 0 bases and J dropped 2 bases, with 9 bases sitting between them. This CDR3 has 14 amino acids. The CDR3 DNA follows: TGTGCCAGCAGCGTAGATGGGCAAACCTACGAGCAGTACTTC. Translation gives CASSVDGQTYEQYF.